A single TCR beta chain is shown here with its context. The data were obtained in a study of shared clonotypes between healthy human individuals. Method: immunoSEQ multiplex PCR; TCRdb's copy keeps in-frame clones and lacks some. This sample has approximately 500,000 clones; 95% to 97% occur once, and the top ten carry roughly 0.06%. The CDR3 has 13 amino acids. The germline V gene has CDR1 GTSNPN and CDR2 SVGIG (reference sequence). Trimming at V came to 8 bases and at J to 12 bases, leaving 13 bases not matched to a gene. Partitioning of CD4+ cells yielded a CD45RA+ naive subset and a CD45RA-negative memory subset.

The clonotype comes from a woman aged 30 to 39 in good health. The chain recombines TRBV30 with TRBJ2-1; 10 nucleotides agree with TRBD2. Sequencing input: naive CD4+ T cells sorted from blood. Subset denoted: CD45RA+ positively selected. The DNA of the CDR3 is TGTGCCACCGAGCGGGAGGGCGGATTTTCGCAGTTCTTC. It yields the protein CATEREGGFSQFF.